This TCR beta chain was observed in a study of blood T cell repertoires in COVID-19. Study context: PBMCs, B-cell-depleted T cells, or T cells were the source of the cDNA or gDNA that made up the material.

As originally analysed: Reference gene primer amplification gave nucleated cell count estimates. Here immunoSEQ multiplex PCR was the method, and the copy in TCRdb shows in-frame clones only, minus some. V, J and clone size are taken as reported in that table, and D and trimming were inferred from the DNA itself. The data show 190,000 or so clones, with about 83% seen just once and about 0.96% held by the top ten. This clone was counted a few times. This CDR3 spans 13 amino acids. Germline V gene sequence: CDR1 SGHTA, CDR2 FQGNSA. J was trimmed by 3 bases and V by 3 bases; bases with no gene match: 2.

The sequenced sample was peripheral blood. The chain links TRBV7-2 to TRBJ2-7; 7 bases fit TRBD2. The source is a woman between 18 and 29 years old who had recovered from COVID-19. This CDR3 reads CASSFGLGYEQYF. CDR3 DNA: TGTGCCAGCAGCTTTGGACTAGGCTACGAGCAGTACTTC.